This TCR beta chain was captured in a study of blood T cell repertoires in COVID-19. At the level of the study: Both acute and convalescent COVID-19 samples were obtained from the United States, Italy and Spain. T cells, B-cell-depleted T cells, or PBMCs supplied cDNA or gDNA.

Under the authors' procedure: Reference gene primer amplification in the assay estimated nucleated cell counts. Sequenced by immunoSEQ multiplex PCR; TCRdb stores in-frame clones only, minus some. For V, J and clone size, that table is used; D and trimming come from the DNA. The data show more than 120,000 clones, about four fifths seen once. Germline V gene data show CDR1 as SQVTM and CDR2 as ANQGSEA. The CDR3 is made up of 11 amino acids. Trimming shortened V by 3 bases and J by 6 bases, and 7 bases separated the two germline ends. The specimen was peripheral blood. This clonotype was obtained from a human donor in a cohort sampled during active COVID-19. This chain connects TRBV29-1 to TRBJ2-3; D uncertain. CDR3 nucleotides: TGCAGCGTTGAGCCTAGGGATACGCAGTATTTT. Encoded protein: CSVEPRDTQYF.